This T cell receptor beta chain emerged from a study of cytomegalovirus exposure and HLA in healthy donors. Germline V gene sequence: CDR1 SEHNR, CDR2 FQNEAQ (reference sequence). CDR3 length equals 14 residues. The ends lost 4 bases at V and 5 bases at J; junction bases unmatched: 5. Vbeta (60) and Jbeta (13) primers were used in the PCR. Repertoires were generated with immunoSEQ multiplex PCR, while TCRdb's copy carries only in-frame clones and drops some. The table counts approximately 100,000 clones; more than 0.5% lies in the top ten. Study results and limitations: TRBV6-2, TRBV6-3 and some other V segments were excluded as indistinguishable.

Comment on this clone: Its antigen is as yet unknown.

The sample comprised PBMCs. This TCR derives from a man between 50 and 59 years old in good health and CMV-seronegative. V gene TRBV7-9 combines with J gene TRBJ2-7, with 10 bases fitting TRBD1. The CDR3 nucleotides are TGTGCCAGCAGCTCCGGGACAGGGGCGGACGAGCAGTACTTC. This codes for CASSSGTGADEQYF.